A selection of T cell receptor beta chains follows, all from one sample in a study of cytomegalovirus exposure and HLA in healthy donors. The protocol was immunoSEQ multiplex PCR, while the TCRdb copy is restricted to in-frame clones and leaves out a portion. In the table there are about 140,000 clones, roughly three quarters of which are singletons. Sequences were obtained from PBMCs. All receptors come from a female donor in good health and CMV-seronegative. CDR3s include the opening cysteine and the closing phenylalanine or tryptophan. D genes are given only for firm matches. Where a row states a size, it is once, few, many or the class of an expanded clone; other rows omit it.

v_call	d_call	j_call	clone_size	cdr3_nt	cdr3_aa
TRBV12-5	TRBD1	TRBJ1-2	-	TGTGCTAGTGGTTTCCCGACAGGGGTAAGCTATGGCTACACCTTC	CASGFPTGVSYGYTF
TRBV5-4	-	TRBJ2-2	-	TGTGCCAGCAGCTTGCGTGGAGCGGCGAACACCGGGGAGCTGTTTTTT	CASSLRGAANTGELFF
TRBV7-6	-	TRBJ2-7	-	TGTGCCAGCAGCTCCAAGGGTCGTAGCGGGGACAGCTTCTACGAGCAGTACTTC	CASSSKGRSGDSFYEQYF
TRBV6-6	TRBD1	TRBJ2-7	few	TGTGCCAGTGCCGGGACAGGGTTGGCCGAGCAGTACTTC	CASAGTGLAEQYF
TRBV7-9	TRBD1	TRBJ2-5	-	TGTTCCAGCAGCTTGGGACAGGGGTCGCAAGAGACCCAGTACTTC	CSSSLGQGSQETQYF
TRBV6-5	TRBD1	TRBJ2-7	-	TGTGCCAGCAGTCGACAGGGCGAGCAGTACTTC	CASSRQGEQYF
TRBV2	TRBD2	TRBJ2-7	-	TGTGCCAGCAGTGCTTCTGCGGGAGAAGGGTACGAGCAGTACTTC	CASSASAGEGYEQYF
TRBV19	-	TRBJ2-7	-	TGTGCCAGTAGTGACAGGCACTACGAGCAGTACTTC	CASSDRHYEQYF
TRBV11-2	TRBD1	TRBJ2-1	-	TGTGCCAGCAGAGGGGGACAGGGGGCAATCAATGAGCAGTTCTTC	CASRGGQGAINEQFF
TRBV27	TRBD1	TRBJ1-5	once	TGTGCCAGCAGTTTAGGACAGGGGAATCAGCCCCAGCATTTT	CASSLGQGNQPQHF
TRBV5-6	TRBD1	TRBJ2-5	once	TGTGCCAGCAGCTTGTTTAAAGGGGGCGCCCATGTCCAAGAGACCCAGTACTTC	CASSLFKGGAHVQETQYF
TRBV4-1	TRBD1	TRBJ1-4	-	TGCGCCAGCAGCCAAGAGAAGTCGGGACAGGCAGTATTGGATGAAAAACTGTTTTTT	CASSQEKSGQAVLDEKLFF
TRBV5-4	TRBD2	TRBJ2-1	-	TGTGCCAGCAGAGTAGCGGGCTTCCACAATGAGCAGTTCTTC	CASRVAGFHNEQFF
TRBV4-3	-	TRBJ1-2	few	TGCGCCAGCAGCCAAGACGGACAGTTTTATGGCTACACCTTC	CASSQDGQFYGYTF
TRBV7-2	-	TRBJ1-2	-	TGTGCCAGCATCCTCGGACAGTTTTCCTATGGCTACACCTTC	CASILGQFSYGYTF
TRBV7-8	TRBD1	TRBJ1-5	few	TGTGCCAGCAGCTCGGGACAGGGGGCCGGTCAGCCCCAGCATTTT	CASSSGQGAGQPQHF
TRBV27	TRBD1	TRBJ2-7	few	TGTGCCAGCAGTTTAAGGCAGGGGGCCTACGAGCAGTACTTC	CASSLRQGAYEQYF